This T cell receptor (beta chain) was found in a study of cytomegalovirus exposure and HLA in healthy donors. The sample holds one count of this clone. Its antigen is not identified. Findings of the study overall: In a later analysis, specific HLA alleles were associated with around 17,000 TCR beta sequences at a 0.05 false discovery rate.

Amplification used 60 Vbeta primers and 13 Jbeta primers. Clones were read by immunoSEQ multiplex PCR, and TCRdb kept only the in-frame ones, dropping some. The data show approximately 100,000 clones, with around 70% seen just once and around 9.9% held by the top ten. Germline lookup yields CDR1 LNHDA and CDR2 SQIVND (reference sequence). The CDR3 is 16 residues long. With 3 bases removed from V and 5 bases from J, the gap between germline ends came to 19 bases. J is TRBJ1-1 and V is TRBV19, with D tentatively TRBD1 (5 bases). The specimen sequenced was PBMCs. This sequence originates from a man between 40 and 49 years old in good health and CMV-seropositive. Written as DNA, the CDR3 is TGTGCCAGTAGTATGCATCGAAGGCAGGGAGGAACTGAAGCTTTCTTT. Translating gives CASSMHRRQGGTEAFF.